This TCR beta chain was recovered during a study of blood T cell repertoires in COVID-19. Study context: PBMCs, B-cell-depleted T cells, or T cells were the source of the cDNA or gDNA that made up the material.

The CDR3 runs to 13 residues. V was shortened by 0 bases and J by 5 bases, with 8 bases between the two germline ends. Germline CDR1 reads MNHEY; CDR2 reads SMNVEV (reference sequence). TCRdb's table, derived via immunoSEQ multiplex PCR, lists solely in-frame clones and lacks some. The profile shows about 74,000 clones, 90% of them singletons. The sample comprised peripheral blood. This chain uses TRBV27 with TRBJ2-7; D uncertain. This receptor was identified in a woman aged 50 to 60 in a cohort sampled during active COVID-19. The CDR3 coding sequence is TGTGCCAGCAGTTTATCGTCGAGGAACGAGCAGTACTTC. It codes for CASSLSSRNEQYF.